A selection of T cell receptor beta chains follows, all from one sample in a study of early T cells in non-severe SARS-CoV-2 infection. TCRdb re-called the 5' RACE reads with MiXCR, one entry per CDR3 protein. Here the sample spans 90,000 to 130,000 distinct CDR3 sequences, 9.5% to 13% being singletons. The sample comprised whole blood. The receptors stem from an adult who was a healthcare worker with PCR-confirmed SARS-CoV-2 infection or an uninfected control (not recorded which). Each CDR3 is given with its conserved first and last residue. D genes are given only for firm matches. A clone size is listed for some rows: how often the clone was seen (once, few, many), or a class if it is expanded.

>many|TRBJ2-5|TRBV15|-
TGTGCCACCAGCAGAGATATGCGGAAAGAGACCCAGTACTTC
CATSRDMRKETQYF
>few|TRBJ2-7|TRBV7-9|TRBD1
TGTGCCAGCAGTTCCGGGACAGGGGGCAGGAACGAGCAGTACTTC
CASSSGTGGRNEQYF
>few|TRBJ1-1|TRBV7-9|TRBD1
TGTGCCAGCAGCCCTACGACAGGGGGAAACACTGAAGCTTTCTTT
CASSPTTGGNTEAFF
>-|TRBJ1-1|TRBV25-1|-
TGTGCCAGCAGTGAATACGGCAGGGGCCCTAAGGCTTTCTTT
CASSEYGRGPKAFF
>-|TRBJ2-7|TRBV18|TRBD2
TGTGCCAGCTCACAACGGGGGCTAGCGGGAAAGGAGGGCGAGCAGTACTTC
CASSQRGLAGKEGEQYF
>few|TRBJ2-1|TRBV10-3|TRBD1
TGTGCCATCAGTGACTCCGGGACAGGGGGCGCTGAGCAGTTCTTC
CAISDSGTGGAEQFF
>few|TRBJ1-1|TRBV28|-
TGTGCCAGCAGTTTAAGAAAGGGCGGGAACACTGAAGCTTTCTTT
CASSLRKGGNTEAFF
>-|TRBJ1-1|TRBV12-3/TRBV12-4|-
TGTGCCAGCAGCAAGCCTGGACACACAGACACTGAAGCTTTCTTT
CASSKPGHTDTEAFF
>few|TRBJ1-2|TRBV6-1|-
TGTGCCAGCAGTGAAAGGGTTGCTGGAGGGAAATATGGCTACACCTTC
CASSERVAGGKYGYTF
>few|TRBJ2-1|TRBV27|-
TGTGCCAGCAGTTTACGGGCCTACAATGAGCAGTTCTTC
CASSLRAYNEQFF
>-|TRBJ2-7|TRBV27|TRBD1
TGTGCCAGCAGCCATACGGGACAGGAGTACGAGCAGTACTTC
CASSHTGQEYEQYF
>many|TRBJ2-7|TRBV20-1|TRBD2
TGCAGTGCTAGAGATCGGGAGGGGTTAAGTTCTTACGAGCAGTACTTC
CSARDREGLSSYEQYF
>few|TRBJ1-4|TRBV19|-
TGTGCCACCACCCCTCCGGGATTTAAAGGTGAAAAACTGTTTTTT
CATTPPGFKGEKLFF
>many|TRBJ2-5|TRBV5-1|-
TGCGCCAGCAGCCCCCGGACGGCCCCATGGGGGGAGACCCAGTACTTC
CASSPRTAPWGETQYF
>few|TRBJ1-3|TRBV6-5|TRBD1
TGTGCCAGCAGTTCTCACGGGACAGGGGGAAACACCATATATTTT
CASSSHGTGGNTIYF
>-|TRBJ1-5|TRBV2|-
TGTGCCAGCAGTGCAACCCCAACTAGCGAGCCCCAGCATTTT
CASSATPTSEPQHF
>-|TRBJ1-5|TRBV10-3|-
TGTGCCATCAGTGATCAGGGAGAGGGTAATCAGCCCCAGCATTTT
CAISDQGEGNQPQHF
>many|TRBJ2-5|TRBV12-3/TRBV12-4|-
TGTGCCAGCAGTTTGCAGGGGCTACAAGAGACCCAGTACTTC
CASSLQGLQETQYF
>many|TRBJ2-1|TRBV12-3/TRBV12-4|-
TGTGCCAGCCGGGAAGGGAATGAGCAGTTCTTC
CASREGNEQFF
>-|TRBJ2-7|TRBV5-4|-
TGTGCCAGCAGCACCCCCCGCGGCAGGGCCTACGAGCAGTACTTC
CASSTPRGRAYEQYF
>many|TRBJ1-4|TRBV20-1|-
TGCAGTGCGGGGGGACAAAACGAAAAACTGTTTTTT
CSAGGQNEKLFF
>many|TRBJ1-5|TRBV12-3/TRBV12-4|TRBD1
TGTGCCAGCAGGCGGGGACAGGGGAGCAATCAGCCCCAGCATTTT
CASRRGQGSNQPQHF
>many|TRBJ1-4|TRBV7-9|-
TGTGCCAGCAGCTTAGCGATTCAGCCCTTTGGTAATGAAAAACTGTTTTTT
CASSLAIQPFGNEKLFF
>-|TRBJ2-3|TRBV11-3|-
TGTGCCAGCAGCGTACGGGACATAGATACGCAGTATTTT
CASSVRDIDTQYF
>many|TRBJ2-7|TRBV28|TRBD1
TGTGCCAGCAGTTTACCCGGGACAGTGTCGTACGAGCAGTACTTC
CASSLPGTVSYEQYF